Below, 10 T cell receptor beta chains from the same sample are listed, as sequenced in a study of cytomegalovirus exposure and HLA in healthy donors. PCR used 60 Vbeta primers and 13 Jbeta primers. Using immunoSEQ multiplex PCR, the repertoire was profiled, and TCRdb retains in-frame clones only, with some absent. The sample lists approximately 160,000 clones, 82% occurring once. Material for sequencing was PBMCs. These receptors all stem from a girl under 18 in good health and CMV-seropositive.

This chain uses TRBV15 with TRBJ2-5; maybe TRBD2 (6 bases). This CDR3 has 16 residues. Between the trimmed V and J ends, which lost 3 bases and 7 bases, there was a span of 21 bases. Germline CDR1 and CDR2: LNHNV and YYDKDF (reference sequence). The CDR3 region has the DNA TGTGCCACCAGCAGTGAGTTCGAGAGGGGAGGCGGGACCCAGTACTTC. This codes for CATSSEFERGGGTQYF.

The V gene is TRBV30, the J gene TRBJ1-1; the D is unclear. Per the germline V gene, CDR1 is GTSNPN and CDR2 is SVGIG (reference sequence). CDR3 length: 11 residues. V lost 3 bases and J lost 11, with 13 bases in between. The CDR3 here is CAWSPRVTAFF. The CDR3 coding sequence is TGTGCCTGGAGCCCACGGGTCACGGCTTTCTTT.

The chain links TRBV2 to TRBJ2-1; D remains ambiguous. CDR1 and CDR2 (germline): SNHLY, FYNNEI. The V gene lost 4 bases and the J gene lost 4 bases, with 11 bases spanning the gap. The CDR3 covers 14 residues. The CDR3 protein is CASSGLRQYNEQFF. The CDR3, as DNA: TGTGCCAGCAGTGGGTTGCGGCAGTACAATGAGCAGTTCTTC. Filled out from reference TRBV2 and TRBJ2-1, the complete variable domain reads EPEVTQTPSHQVTQMGQEVILRCVPISNHLYFYWYRQILGQKVEFLVSFYNNEISEKSEIFDDQFSVERPDGSNFTLKIRSTKLEDSAMYFCASSGLRQYNEQFFGPGTRLTVL.

CDR3 nucleotide sequence: TGTGCCAGCAGCTCGGGACAGCTCTTTGGGGCCAACGTCCTGACTTTC. Amino acid sequence: CASSSGQLFGANVLTF. This sequence joins TRBV5-4 and TRBJ2-6; 7 bases are a match to TRBD1. J gave up 3 bases and V 3 bases, and 6 bases lay outside the gene matches. CDR1 and CDR2 (germline): SGHNT, YYREEE (reference sequence). The CDR3 consists of 16 residues.

This chain connects TRBV9 to TRBJ2-1, with TRBD2 matching over 15 bases. This CDR3 comprises 16 residues. CDR1 and CDR2 from the germline V gene are SGDLS and YYNGEE. Trimming took 0 bases from V and 9 from J; bases not matched to a gene: 4. The CDR3 region is CASSVEGTSGRPEQFF. CDR3 DNA sequence: TGTGCCAGCAGCGTAGAGGGGACTAGCGGGAGGCCTGAGCAGTTCTTC.

The chain couples TRBV5-1 to TRBJ1-1; a possible D gene is TRBD1 (5 bases). CDR3 size: 15 residues. Germline lookup yields CDR1 SGHRS and CDR2 YFSETQ. V was cut by 3 bases and J by 9 bases, with 21 bases left in between. The CDR3 loop is CASSSGGGDLIQAFF. The CDR3 DNA is TGCGCCAGCAGCTCCGGGGGAGGGGACCTGATACAAGCTTTCTTT.

The CDR3 region has the DNA TGTGCCAGCAGCCTGGACACGACCGGGGAGCTGTTTTTT. Translating gives CASSLDTTGELFF. The chain carries TRBV7-3 and TRBJ2-2, with D perhaps TRBD1 (5 bases). The CDR3 runs to 13 residues. Trimming cost V 5 bases and J 5 bases, with 9 bases left between them. Germline CDR1 and CDR2: SGHTA and FQGTGA.

The V and J genes are TRBV2 and TRBJ2-2; 8 nucleotides align to TRBD1. Trimming cost V 0 bases and J 7 bases; bases outside gene matches: 1. This CDR3 spans 14 amino acids. CDR1 and CDR2 (germline): SNHLY, FYNNEI. CDR3 DNA: TGTGCCAGCAGTGAAGCGACAGGGGTCGGGGAGCTGTTTTTT. Its translation is CASSEATGVGELFF.

This clone showed up just a few times. V usage is TRBV5-1 and J usage is TRBJ1-1; 12 bases fit TRBD1. Trimming took 0 bases from V and 8 from J; bases not matched to a gene: 8. The CDR3 is 16 amino acids. Germline V lookup: CDR1 SGHRS, CDR2 YFSETQ. The CDR3 reads CASSLAGGTGGAEAFF. As DNA, the CDR3 is TGCGCCAGCAGCTTGGCTGGCGGGACAGGGGGCGCCGAAGCTTTCTTT.

J is TRBJ1-5 and V is TRBV5-1; D is perhaps TRBD1 (5 bases). The CDR3 is made up of 15 amino acids. Trimming pared 4 bases from V and 3 bases from J, leaving 14 bases between. Germline CDR1 and CDR2: SGHRS and YFSETQ. In DNA, the CDR3 is TGCGCCAGCAGCGTGGGGGGGGGACTCAATCAGCCCCAGCATTTT. It codes for CASSVGGGLNQPQHF.